The sample holds many counts of the clone carrying this TCR beta chain. Its antigen remains unknown. Time point meaning: sample taken at primary tumor resection. Whole RNA was taken from tumor, nontumor lung or frozen PBMC; it was then sequenced unsorted. Patients with untreated early-stage non-small cell lung cancer, numbering around 71, were the donors. Each TCR cDNA molecule carried a unique molecular identifier. MiXCR, run by TCRdb on the 5' RACE reads, gives a single entry per CDR3 protein. The sample holds roughly 75,000 distinct CDR3 sequences, roughly 14% seen once. This sample is drawn from a study of spatial heterogeneity in lung cancer. Study details: A unique TCR and UMI combination showed up more than ten times in raw reads, on average. Overall study results and limits: Ubiquitous expanded tumor TCRs surfaced in blood more at resection than they did at follow-up.

The CDR3 covers 13 residues. Per germline, CDR1 DFQATT and CDR2 SNEGSKA (reference sequence). V was pared by 5 bases and J by 3 bases, with 14 bases between. The sequencing used PBMCs, collected at surgery. The sequence was collected from a male donor with early-stage non-small cell lung cancer. The chain is built from TRBV20-1 and TRBJ2-7; no reliable D call. CDR3 protein: CSAPRQRSYEQYF. The CDR3 DNA sequence: TGCAGTGCTCCCCGCCAGAGGAGCTACGAGCAGTACTTC.